Here is one TCR beta chain with its context. The antigen is unknown. This entry belongs to a study of OX40 agonist ivuxolimab in advanced cancers. Whole-study context: Ivuxolimab was administered intravenously to patients at 0.01 to 10 mg/kg every 2 weeks. Partial responses were achieved by three patients: one hepatocellular carcinoma, two cutaneous melanoma. With a range of roughly 20 to 80, age averaged 60 years, and about 82% were male.

TCRdb's table, derived via immunoSEQ multiplex PCR, lists solely in-frame clones and lacks some. The sample lists approximately 90,000 clones, nearly 90% occurring once. Overall study results and limits: Dose levels from 0.1 to 3.0 mg/kg saw CD4+ and CD8+ blood T cells expand clonally by week 6.

Germline V lookup: CDR1 KGHSH, CDR2 LQKENI. The CDR3 consists of 13 residues. V was clipped by 4 bases and J by 1 base; unmatched bases: 0. This specimen was CD4+ or CD8+ T cells sorted from blood, taken in a trial of the OX40 agonist ivuxolimab. This sequence joins TRBV18 and TRBJ1-1, with 7 bases fitting TRBD1. The TCR sequence derives from an adult with an advanced solid tumor such as melanoma, head and neck, liver or kidney cancer. The CDR3 protein is CASSQGANTEAFF. CDR3 sequence (DNA): TGTGCCAGCTCACAGGGGGCGAACACTGAAGCTTTCTTT.